The source of this T cell receptor beta chain is a study of blood T cell repertoires in COVID-19. Assay used: immunoSEQ multiplex PCR; TCRdb lists only in-frame clones, some missing. This sample carries around 100,000 clones, more than 85% of them seen once, and the ten largest clones take 7% to 9%. This clonotype originated in a man aged 30 to 45 in a cohort sampled during active COVID-19. Material: peripheral blood.

CDR3 nucleotides: TGCGCCAGCAGCTTGGAGGGGGCCCCGAATCAGCCCCAGCATTTT. Protein product: CASSLEGAPNQPQHF. This chain links TRBV5-1 with TRBJ1-5; 7 bases are shared with TRBD1. The CDR3 totals 15 residues. After removal of 0 bases from V and 4 bases from J, the junction contained 4 bases not matched to a gene. Germline CDR1 reads SGHRS; CDR2 reads YFSETQ.